This T cell receptor beta chain was identified during a study of T cells in Graves' hyperthyroidism and ophthalmopathy. Study-wide findings and caveats: Among clonotypes expanded in thyroid above 0.001, most were also found in blood.

RNA transcripts gave rise to amplified TCR beta CDR3 regions. The HTBI primer set was used in a first-round RT-PCR of the TCR CDR3. TCRdb re-called the multiplex PCR reads with MiXCR, one entry per CDR3 protein. The table lists about 840,000 distinct CDR3 sequences, roughly 37% of them singletons, with approximately 8.7% in the top ten. At least ten counts were recorded for this clonotype. What it recognizes is unknown. Uncontrolled infections, other autoimmune diseases, pregnancy or lactation led to exclusion of patients. Orbital computed tomography and thyroid ultrasound, together with serum TRAb and thyroxine and clinical symptoms, were used for diagnoses. With 0 bases clipped from V and 0 bases from J, the junction kept 7 bases outside the gene matches. The CDR3 extends over 18 amino acids. In germline, CDR1 is MGHDK, CDR2 SYGVNS.

This rearrangement joins TRBV25-1 to TRBJ2-2; 7 bases are shared with TRBD1. The clonotype comes from a man between 18 and 35 years old with Graves' hyperthyroidism. The sample comprised blood. CDR3 loop: CASSEYFGQGANTGELFF. The DNA for the CDR3 is TGTGCCAGCAGTGAATATTTTGGTCAGGGGGCGAACACCGGGGAGCTGTTTTTT.